What follows are 31 T cell receptor beta chains derived from one specimen sequenced in a study of blood T cell repertoires in COVID-19. Only in-frame clones appear in the TCRdb table, and some are missing; sequencing was by immunoSEQ multiplex PCR. The repertoire holds around 15,000 clones, with 89% as singletons. Sequenced: peripheral blood. These receptors all come from a man older than 75 with acute or convalescent COVID-19.

This sequence joins TRBV7-9 and TRBJ1-1; possible D gene TRBD1, 5 bases. Germline CDR1 reads SEHNR; CDR2 reads FQNEAQ (reference sequence). V was pared by 1 base and J by 6 bases, with 15 bases between. The length of the CDR3 is 15 residues. DNA of the CDR3: TGTGCCAGCAGCTTAGTAGGAGGGGTGCAGGCTGAAGCTTTCTTT. Translation: CASSLVGGVQAEAFF. Full variable domain (rest looked up from reference TRBV7-9 and TRBJ1-1): DTGVSQNPRHKITKRGQNVTFRCDPISEHNRLYWYRQTLGQGPEFLTYFQNEAQLEKSRLLSDRFSAERPKGSFSTLEIQRTEQGDSAMYLCASSLVGGVQAEAFFGQGTRLTVV.

The genes are TRBV6-5 and TRBJ2-1, with D possibly TRBD1 on 6 matching bases. The CDR3 consists of 14 residues. CDR1 MNHEY and CDR2 SVGAGI come from the germline V gene. V lost 5 bases and J lost 9, with 17 bases in between. CDR3 residues: CASSPTYRASEQFF. In DNA, the CDR3 is TGTGCCAGCAGTCCAACGTACAGGGCCAGTGAGCAGTTCTTC.

The chain uses TRBV6-5 and TRBJ2-7; TRBD1 matches 10 bases. V trimming: 6 bases; J trimming: 3 bases; junction bases outside the gene matches: 2. Per the germline V gene, CDR1 is MNHEY and CDR2 is SVGAGI. CDR3 length: 13 amino acids. The CDR3 DNA is TGTGCCAGCAGGACAGGGGGCGTCTACGAGCAGTACTTC. Residues: CASRTGGVYEQYF.

The table lists this clone with a count of one. J is TRBJ2-1 and V is TRBV7-9; D uncertain. V was clipped by 1 base and J by 8 bases, with 12 bases between them. Germline V lookup: CDR1 SEHNR, CDR2 FQNEAQ (reference sequence). This CDR3 is built from 14 residues. CDR3 amino acids: CASSLEYSPDEQFF. In nucleotides, the CDR3 is TGTGCCAGCAGCTTAGAATATTCCCCCGATGAGCAGTTCTTC.

The chain couples TRBV4-1 to TRBJ1-4; no reliable D call. Per the germline V gene, CDR1 is MGHRA and CDR2 is YSYEKL. V lost 7 bases and J 0 bases, leaving 18 bases between the germline ends. This CDR3 is 17 amino acids long. This chain's CDR3 is CASTPEESASTNEKLFF. For the CDR3, the DNA is TGCGCCAGCACCCCGGAGGAAAGTGCTTCAACTAATGAAAAACTGTTTTTT.

V is TRBV2 and J is TRBJ2-7, with 9 nucleotides matching TRBD2. The CDR3 has 13 residues. Germline values: CDR1 SNHLY, CDR2 FYNNEI. V was clipped by 6 bases and J by 2 bases; unmatched bases: 2. Here the CDR3 reads CASSLAGTYEQYF. CDR3 DNA sequence: TGTGCCAGCAGCCTAGCGGGGACCTACGAGCAGTACTTC.

V gene TRBV5-5 combines with J gene TRBJ1-4; a possible D gene is TRBD1 (5 bases). The CDR3 has 15 residues. CDR1 SGHKS and CDR2 YYEKEE come from the germline V gene (reference sequence). V lost 0 bases to trimming and J lost 5 bases, with 11 bases between them. DNA of the CDR3: TGTGCCAGCAGCTTGGGGCAGGGAGGGAATGAAAAACTGTTTTTT. Translation gives CASSLGQGGNEKLFF. Based on the CDR3 plus reference TRBV5-5 and TRBJ1-4, the full variable domain is DAGVTQSPTHLIKTRGQQVTLRCSPISGHKSVSWYQQVLGQGPQFIFQYYEKEERGRGNFPDRFSARQFPNYSSELNVNALLLGDSALYLCASSLGQGGNEKLFFGSGTQLSVL.

The V call is TRBV10-3, the J call TRBJ2-3; 13 bases are shared with TRBD2. This CDR3 comprises 15 residues. Germline-derived CDR1 and CDR2 are ENHRY and SYGVKD. The V segment lost 11 bases and the J segment 3 bases; nucleotides outside the gene matches: 8. The CDR3 coding sequence is TGTGCCTCGCGACCGGGACTAGCGGGGACAGATACGCAGTATTTT. Protein: CASRPGLAGTDTQYF.

This chain joins TRBV5-4 and TRBJ2-3, with unresolved D. Deletions cut 4 bases from V and 0 bases from J, with 12 bases between. Looked up from germline, CDR1 is SGHNT and CDR2 is YYREEE (reference sequence). This CDR3 contains 15 residues. The CDR3 region is CASSADTLSTDTQYF. In DNA form, the CDR3 reads TGTGCCAGCAGCGCCGACACCCTAAGCACAGATACGCAGTATTTT.

The rearrangement links TRBV5-1 to TRBJ1-5; D not resolved. The germline V gene has CDR1 SGHRS and CDR2 YFSETQ. V lost 0 bases, J lost 7 bases, and 8 bases lay in between. This CDR3 comprises 13 residues. CDR3 sequence reads: CASSLVPGQPQHF. DNA for the CDR3: TGCGCCAGCAGCTTGGTACCGGGGCAGCCCCAGCATTTT.

The gene calls are TRBV24-1 and TRBJ1-1, with D perhaps TRBD1 (5 bases). This CDR3 region has 15 residues. CDR1 is KGHDR and CDR2 is SFDVKD in the germline V gene. V lost 4 bases to trimming and J lost 1 base, with 12 bases between them. CDR3 residues: CATSDPNTGNTEAFF. CDR3 nucleotides: TGTGCCACCAGTGACCCGAATACAGGGAACACTGAAGCTTTCTTT.

V usage is TRBV24-1 and J usage is TRBJ1-2; 7 bases map to TRBD1. Trimming at V came to 4 bases and at J to 4 bases, leaving 11 bases not matched to a gene. CDR3 length: 16 amino acids. In germline, CDR1 is KGHDR, CDR2 SFDVKD. CDR3 region: CATSDSLSGGVYGYTF. The CDR3, as DNA: TGTGCCACCAGTGACTCTCTATCAGGGGGTGTCTATGGCTACACCTTC.

V is TRBV2 and J is TRBJ2-1; TRBD1 matches 8 bases. With V trimmed by 7 bases and J by 4 bases, 3 bases remained unmatched. Germline CDR1 is SNHLY and CDR2 is FYNNEI. The CDR3 runs to 13 residues. The CDR3 sequence: CASTRTGYNEQFF. The CDR3, as DNA: TGTGCCAGCACCAGGACAGGGTACAATGAGCAGTTCTTC. The complete variable domain, with remaining parts taken from reference TRBV2 and TRBJ2-1, reads EPEVTQTPSHQVTQMGQEVILRCVPISNHLYFYWYRQILGQKVEFLVSFYNNEISEKSEIFDDQFSVERPDGSNFTLKIRSTKLEDSAMYFCASTRTGYNEQFFGPGTRLTVL.

The rearrangement uses TRBV4-1 and TRBJ2-3, with 7 bases lining up with TRBD2. From germline, CDR1 is MGHRA and CDR2 YSYEKL. The CDR3 spans 19 residues. V shed 0 bases, J shed 0 bases, and the junction held 12 bases outside the gene matches. This chain's CDR3 is CASSQDGGGRAASTDTQYF. The CDR3 nucleotides read TGCGCCAGCAGCCAAGATGGGGGAGGGCGGGCCGCTAGCACAGATACGCAGTATTTT.

The chain couples TRBV5-4 to TRBJ2-2; no clear D gene. The V gene lost 3 bases and the J gene lost 3 bases, with 3 bases spanning the gap. The CDR3 is 12 amino acids. CDR1 and CDR2 (germline): SGHNT, YYREEE (reference sequence). The CDR3 loop is CASSSYTGELFF. CDR3 coding DNA: TGTGCCAGCAGCTCTTACACCGGGGAGCTGTTTTTT.

The chain joins TRBV6-5 to TRBJ1-2; no clear D. Germline V gives CDR1 MNHEY, CDR2 SVGAGI. Between the trimmed V and J ends, which lost 10 bases and 6 bases, there was a span of 18 bases. The CDR3 sequence is 13 residues long. The CDR3 here is CAISREGGHGYTF. The CDR3 coding sequence is TGTGCCATCTCGAGGGAGGGAGGCCATGGCTACACCTTC.

The chain has TRBV6-5 and TRBJ1-2, with D unclear. V was clipped by 4 bases and J by 8 bases, with 11 bases between them. Per the germline V gene, CDR1 is MNHEY and CDR2 is SVGAGI. There are 12 residues in the CDR3. CDR3 loop: CASSSRREGYTF. The CDR3 region has the DNA TGTGCCAGCAGTTCCCGACGGGAGGGCTACACCTTC.

The chain carries TRBV27 and TRBJ2-7, with a possible D match to TRBD2 (6 bases). Germline V lookup: CDR1 MNHEY, CDR2 SMNVEV (reference sequence). V lost 10 bases and J lost 0, with 16 bases in between. The length of the CDR3 is 14 residues. CDR3 in amino acids: CATARGTVSYEQYF. CDR3 sequence (DNA): TGTGCCACCGCACGGGGGACGGTCTCCTACGAGCAGTACTTC.

The genes are TRBV29-1 and TRBJ2-2; 10 positions agree with TRBD1. The ends lost 5 bases at V and 6 bases at J; junction bases unmatched: 9. The germline gives CDR1 SQVTM, CDR2 ANQGSEA. The CDR3 spans 15 residues. This CDR3 is CSVLWTGGGPGELFF. CDR3 sequence (DNA): TGCAGCGTTTTATGGACAGGGGGTGGGCCCGGGGAGCTGTTTTTT.

Of note for this clone: Sequence at one end of the junction differs from germline and may be a read error. The chain combines TRBV5-1 with TRBJ2-1, with D perhaps TRBD2 (6 bases). The CDR3 is made up of 13 amino acids. CDR1 is SGHRS and CDR2 is YFSETQ in the germline V gene. In DNA form, the CDR3 reads TGCGCCAGCAGCTGGGGGGTCACTAGCCGGAGGATCTTC. Translated, it gives CASSWGVTSRRIF.

This chain links TRBV11-2 with TRBJ2-5, with 9 nucleotides matching TRBD1. The CDR3 extends over 14 amino acids. Germline V lookup: CDR1 SGHAT, CDR2 FQNNGV. V was clipped by 5 bases and J by 5 bases; unmatched bases: 6. CDR3 sequence: CASSPGTGHETQYF. The CDR3 coding sequence is TGTGCCAGCAGCCCCGGGACAGGGCACGAGACCCAGTACTTC.

This clone was seen a handful of times. The chain uses TRBV5-1 and TRBJ1-1; weak D call: TRBD1 (5 bases). The CDR3 contains 15 residues. CDR1 and CDR2 (germline): SGHRS, YFSETQ. V lost 4 bases to trimming and J lost 5 bases, with 18 bases between them. The DNA of the CDR3 is TGCGCCAGCAGCCCCTCCGTCGGGGGAGGAACTGAAGCTTTCTTT. Translated: CASSPSVGGGTEAFF.

The V and J genes are TRBV19 and TRBJ2-1; 7 nucleotides align to TRBD1. The germline V gene has CDR1 LNHDA and CDR2 SQIVND (reference sequence). Trimming removed 5 bases from V and 10 bases from J; junction bases left unmatched: 5. The CDR3 has 12 residues. The CDR3 is CASSQQGYEQFF. CDR3 DNA: TGTGCCAGTAGTCAACAGGGGTACGAGCAGTTCTTC.

V gene TRBV3-1 (or the pseudogene TRBV3-2) combines with J gene TRBJ1-1, with 7 bases lining up with TRBD1. The CDR3 runs 16 residues. Germline values: CDR1 LGHDT, CDR2 YNNKEL (reference sequence). V was pared by 3 bases and J by 2 bases, with 9 bases of the junction left unmatched. The CDR3 sequence: CASSHPTAGGNTEAFF. The CDR3 DNA sequence: TGTGCCAGCAGCCACCCAACGGCAGGGGGTAACACTGAAGCTTTCTTT.

The CDR3 sequence: CASSAGTGYSPLHF. CDR3 nucleotides: TGTGCCAGTAGTGCCGGGACAGGGTATTCACCCCTCCACTTT. J is TRBJ1-6 and V is TRBV19; 9 positions match TRBD1. Germline V lookup: CDR1 LNHDA, CDR2 SQIVND (reference sequence). The V and J ends lost 5 bases and 8 bases, in that order; junction bases with no gene match: 4. The CDR3 contains 14 residues.

The rearrangement joins TRBV2 to TRBJ1-6; maybe TRBD1 (6 bases). The CDR3 length is 16 residues. Germline assignment: CDR1 SNHLY and CDR2 FYNNEI. With 4 bases removed from V and 0 bases from J, the gap between germline ends came to 10 bases. The CDR3 region has the DNA TGTGCCAGCAGTGCAAGGGGGGGCTCCTATAATTCACCCCTCCACTTT. Protein: CASSARGGSYNSPLHF.

The rearrangement joins TRBV19 to TRBJ1-2; D may be TRBD1 (6 bases). Germline CDR1 reads LNHDA; CDR2 reads SQIVND (reference sequence). The V and J ends lost 3 bases and 4 bases respectively, with 12 bases between them. The length of the CDR3 is 14 residues. CDR3 coding DNA: TGTGCCAGTAGTATGGCAGGGGCTACCTATGGCTACACCTTC. Its protein product is CASSMAGATYGYTF.

V gene TRBV6-5 combines with J gene TRBJ1-1; D remains ambiguous. Germline V CDR1 and CDR2: MNHEY, SVGAGI. V lost 7 bases, J lost 0 bases, and 9 bases lay in between. The CDR3 length is 13 residues. The CDR3 region has the DNA TGTGCCAGCACGTGGCCCATGAACACTGAAGCTTTCTTT. Its translation: CASTWPMNTEAFF.

The J gene is TRBJ2-7, the V gene TRBV6-5, with TRBD2 as a possible D gene (5 bases). CDR3 length: 14 residues. CDR1 and CDR2 (germline): MNHEY, SVGAGI. V was trimmed by 6 bases and J by 1 base, leaving 13 bases between them. The CDR3 is CASRTSRGSYEQYF. Written as DNA, the CDR3 is TGTGCCAGCAGAACTTCCCGGGGTTCCTACGAGCAGTACTTC.

The V gene is TRBV19, the J gene TRBJ1-1; TRBD1 is a possible D gene (6 bases). CDR1 and CDR2 (germline): LNHDA, SQIVND (reference sequence). Deletions cut 3 bases from V and 5 bases from J, with 10 bases between. This CDR3 is 13 amino acids long. Here the CDR3 DNA reads TGTGCCAGTAGTATCGCGGACAGAACTGAAGCTTTCTTT. Its translation: CASSIADRTEAFF.

The chain couples TRBV10-3 to TRBJ2-3; TRBD2 matches at 10 bases. Per germline, CDR1 ENHRY and CDR2 SYGVKD. Losses at the gene ends were 8 bases for V and 5 bases for J; bases not matched to a gene: 7. There are 14 residues in the CDR3. The CDR3 sequence is CAIAIGLAVDTQYF. The CDR3 DNA follows: TGTGCCATCGCCATAGGACTAGCGGTAGATACGCAGTATTTT.